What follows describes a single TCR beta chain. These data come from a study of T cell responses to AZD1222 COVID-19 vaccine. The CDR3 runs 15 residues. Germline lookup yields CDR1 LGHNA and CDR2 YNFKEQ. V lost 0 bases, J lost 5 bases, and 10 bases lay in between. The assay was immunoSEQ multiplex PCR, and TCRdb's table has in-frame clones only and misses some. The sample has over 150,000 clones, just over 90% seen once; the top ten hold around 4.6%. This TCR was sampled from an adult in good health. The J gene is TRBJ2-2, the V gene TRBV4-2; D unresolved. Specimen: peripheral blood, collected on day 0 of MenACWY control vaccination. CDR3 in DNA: TGTGCCAGCAGCCAAGAACCCGGCTTTACCGGGGAGCTGTTTTTT. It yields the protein CASSQEPGFTGELFF.